Following are 22 T cell receptor beta chains from one sample sequenced in a study of blood T cells in healthy people across ages. A second PCR of 7 to 11 cycles used a sample-barcoded 5' primer and a J-beta primer mix. TCRdb redid the calling of the 5' RACE reads with MiXCR, one entry per CDR3 protein. The sample has about 1.8 million distinct CDR3 sequences; approximately 50% are singletons. Sample: blood. These receptor sequences come from a woman aged 40 to 50 in good health.

Worth noting for this clonotype: Germline and junction disagree at one end, which may indicate a read error. The chain recombines TRBV7-7 with TRBJ2-3; D ambiguous. Germline CDR1 and CDR2: SSHAT and FNYEAQ (reference sequence). The CDR3 totals 13 residues. The CDR3 protein is CASSPGRTETQYF. Here the CDR3 DNA reads TGTGCTAGCAGCCCCGGACGCACAGAGACGCAGTATTTT. Using reference TRBV7-7 and TRBJ2-3 for the parts outside the CDR3, the full variable domain is GAGVSQSPRYKVTKRGQDVTLRCDPISSHATLYWYQQALGQGPEFLTYFNYEAQPDKSGLPSDRFSAERPEGSISTLTIQRTEQRDSAMYRCASSPGRTETQYFGPGTRLTVL.

This clonotype was seen just once. The rearrangement uses TRBV14 and TRBJ2-6; the D gene could be TRBD1 or TRBD2 (6 bases each). The CDR3 consists of 18 residues. V was pared by 4 bases and J by 0 bases, with 16 bases between. CDR1 and CDR2 (germline): SGHDN, FVKESK. The CDR3: CASSPSDRRVSGANVLTF. CDR3 sequence (DNA): TGTGCCAGCAGCCCTTCTGACAGGAGGGTCTCTGGGGCCAACGTCCTGACTTTC.

Here the CDR3 reads CASSVGTEIGTDTQYF. The CDR3 bases are TGTGCCAGCAGCGTCGGGACGGAGATAGGCACAGATACGCAGTATTTT. J is TRBJ2-3 and V is TRBV5-6; D may correspond to TRBD1 or TRBD2 (5 bases each). The V and J ends lost 4 bases and 1 base respectively, with 16 bases between them. Per the germline V gene, CDR1 is SGHDT and CDR2 is YYEEEE. CDR3 length equals 16 residues.

J is TRBJ2-4 and V is TRBV6-6, with D possibly TRBD2 on 7 matching bases. The last part of the DNA fits TRBJ2-7 better; the J call may be wrong. From germline, CDR1 is MNHNY and CDR2 SVGAGI (reference sequence). This CDR3 region has 15 residues. CDR3 in amino acids: CASSYVGGHNNEQYF. DNA for the CDR3: TGTGCCAGCAGTTACGTGGGGGGGCATAACAACGAGCAGTACTTC.

The V gene is TRBV4-2, the J gene TRBJ1-5; 8 bases are shared with TRBD1. J lost 5 bases, V lost 1 base, and 7 bases had no gene match. The germline V gene has CDR1 LGHNA and CDR2 YNFKEQ. The CDR3 length is 16 residues. The CDR3 loop reads CASSQGPDRGDQPQHF. The DNA for the CDR3 is TGTGCCAGCAGCCAAGGGCCAGACAGGGGAGATCAGCCCCAGCATTTT.

A few counts support this clonotype. The DNA of the CDR3 is TGCAGTGCTAGAGATTATTGGACTAGCGGGAGGGAGACCCAGTACTTC. Encoded protein: CSARDYWTSGRETQYF. The chain links TRBV20-1 to TRBJ2-5; 14 positions match TRBD2. Germline V gene lookup returns CDR1 DFQATT and CDR2 SNEGSKA (reference sequence). This CDR3 contains 16 residues. After removal of 0 bases from V and 5 bases from J, the junction contained 5 bases not matched to a gene.

Concerning this clonotype itself: The germline gene is not matched at one end of the junction; a read error may be the cause. This sequence joins TRBV4-1 and TRBJ2-2; maybe TRBD2 (6 bases). This CDR3 comprises 16 residues. CDR1 and CDR2 (germline): MGHRA, YSYEKL. CDR3 protein: CACSREAGANTGELFF. Written as DNA, the CDR3 is TGCGCCTGCAGCCGAGAAGCGGGCGCGAACACCGGGGAGCTGTTTTTT.

This chain links TRBV12-3 or TRBV12-4 with TRBJ2-7, with a possible D match to TRBD2 (6 bases). The V gene lost 3 bases and the J gene lost 0 bases, with 15 bases spanning the gap. The CDR3 is made up of 16 amino acids. The CDR3 nucleotides are TGTGCCAGCAGTTTCCTGGCTATCGGGAGCTCCTACGAGCAGTACTTC. It translates to CASSFLAIGSSYEQYF.

The CDR3 protein is CASSPAGTLNTGELFF. CDR3 DNA sequence: TGTGCCAGCAGCCCAGCCGGGACTCTTAACACCGGGGAGCTGTTTTTT. This chain connects TRBV7-3 to TRBJ2-2, with D possibly matching TRBD2 (6 bases). The V and J ends lost 5 bases and 2 bases respectively, with 15 bases between them. Germline lookup yields CDR1 SGHTA and CDR2 FQGTGA. The CDR3 loop spans 16 amino acids.

The genes are TRBV4-3 and TRBJ1-2, with D uncertain. Germline V gene sequence: CDR1 LGHNA, CDR2 YSLEER. Trimming pared 0 bases from V and 5 bases from J, leaving 19 bases between. CDR3 size: 17 residues. The CDR3 DNA sequence: TGCGCCAGCAGCCAAGATGCCATTTTACAACGTCCTTATGGCTACACCTTC. Amino acid sequence: CASSQDAILQRPYGYTF.

The gene calls are TRBV6-6 and TRBJ2-1; tentative D call: TRBD2 (6 bases). Looked up from germline, CDR1 is MNHNY and CDR2 is SVGAGI (reference sequence). The CDR3 is made up of 17 amino acids. CDR3 DNA sequence: TGTGCTACAGCAGCCCCCCCCGCGGGGTTATGGGGCGATGAGCAGTTCTTC. Encoded protein: CATAAPPAGLWGDEQFF.

This clonotype was counted only a few times. This chain uses TRBV7-9 with TRBJ2-7; 7 nucleotides match TRBD2. Unmatched junction bases numbered 12, after V lost 0 bases and J lost 7 bases. Germline CDR1 and CDR2: SEHNR and FQNEAQ (reference sequence). This CDR3 has 16 residues. Written as DNA, the CDR3 is TGTGCCAGCAGCTTAGCCCCGGGGGAGGGAACCGAAGAGCAGTACTTC. It yields the protein CASSLAPGEGTEEQYF.

To note about this clonotype: Relative to the germline gene, one junction end is altered; a read error may explain this. The gene calls are TRBV7-2 and TRBJ2-5; 7 nucleotides match TRBD1. CDR1 is SGHTA and CDR2 is FQGNSA in the germline V gene. This CDR3 comprises 14 residues. CDR3 DNA: TGTGCCAGCAGCCCGCGGACAGGTCAAGAGATCCAGTACTTC. This codes for CASSPRTGQEIQYF. Full variable domain (rest looked up from reference TRBV7-2 and TRBJ2-5): GAGVSQSPSNKVTEKGKDVELRCDPISGHTALYWYRQSLGQGLEFLIYFQGNSAPDKSGLPSDRFSAERTGGSVSTLTIQRTQQEDSAVYLCASSPRTGQEIQYFGPGTRLLVL.

CDR3 protein: CASSYGQGYTPEAFF. The CDR3, as DNA: TGTGCCAGCAGTTACGGGCAGGGTTATACCCCTGAAGCTTTCTTT. The chain recombines TRBV6-6 with TRBJ1-1; TRBD1 might be the D (5 bases). Germline loops: CDR1 MNHNY, CDR2 SVGAGI (reference sequence). V was trimmed by 2 bases and J by 6 bases, leaving 16 bases between them. The length of the CDR3 is 15 residues.

This sequence joins TRBV6-1 and TRBJ1-6; D unresolved. This CDR3 has 17 amino acids. Germline V gene lookup returns CDR1 MNHNS and CDR2 SASEGT. Trimming stripped 0 bases from V and 0 bases from J, with 9 bases between. CDR3 bases: TGTGCCAGCAGTGAAGCTCAGCGTGTCTCCTATAATTCACCCCTCCACTTT. Residues: CASSEAQRVSYNSPLHF.

The chain employs TRBV5-5 and TRBJ2-2, with 11 bases fitting TRBD2. V shed 4 bases, J shed 6 bases, and the junction held 11 bases outside the gene matches. The CDR3 is made up of 17 amino acids. The germline V gene encodes CDR1 SGHKS and CDR2 YYEKEE (reference sequence). CDR3 loop: CASSVFGTSGRAGELFF. CDR3 coding DNA: TGTGCCAGCAGCGTCTTTGGGACTAGCGGCCGGGCCGGGGAGCTGTTTTTT.

A few counts support this clonotype. V usage is TRBV29-1 and J usage is TRBJ2-4, with D perhaps matching TRBD1 (6 bases). The J call may be incorrect, as the DNA end agrees better with TRBJ2-7. Germline V gene data show CDR1 as SQVTM and CDR2 as ANQGSEA. This CDR3 is built from 13 residues. As DNA, the CDR3 is TGCAGCGTTGAAGCCAGGGGCACCTACGAGCAGTACTTC. It translates to CSVEARGTYEQYF.

A word on this clonotype: A read error may explain this, as a much larger clone is one base away. The chain couples TRBV7-2 to TRBJ2-7; 9 bases line up with TRBD1. The CDR3 has 15 amino acids. Germline V gene lookup returns CDR1 SGHTA and CDR2 FQGNSA. The CDR3 here is CASSSPGQGQYGQYF. The CDR3 nucleotides read TGTGCCAGCAGCTCGCCGGGACAGGGCCAGTACGGGCAGTACTTC.

This chain uses TRBV6-5 with TRBJ1-4; TRBD1 is a possible D gene (5 bases). Germline CDR1 MNHEY, CDR2 SVGAGI. CDR3 length: 16 amino acids. The V end was cut by 0 bases, the J end by 8 bases, with 16 bases between. CDR3 protein: CASSYSSTGLGEKLFF. As DNA, the CDR3 is TGTGCCAGCAGTTACTCATCGACGGGGCTCGGAGAAAAACTGTTTTTT.

This clonotype came up a few times. The rearrangement joins TRBV19 to TRBJ2-6; TRBD1 agrees at 8 bases. Germline trimming cut 7 bases from V and 0 bases from J; bases unmatched to any gene: 5. The CDR3 runs to 16 residues. Germline values: CDR1 LNHDA, CDR2 SQIVND (reference sequence). The CDR3 here is CASTDRVSSGANVLTF. Here the CDR3 DNA reads TGTGCCAGTACGGACAGGGTCAGCTCTGGGGCCAACGTCCTGACTTTC.

V and J are TRBV9 and TRBJ2-1, with 11 bases that match TRBD2. Germline lookup yields CDR1 SGDLS and CDR2 YYNGEE. After removal of 0 bases from V and 3 bases from J, the junction contained 8 bases not matched to a gene. The length of the CDR3 is 18 residues. CDR3 coding DNA: TGTGCCAGCAGCGTAGCCGCTAGCGGGGGGTTCGGCTACAATGAGCAGTTCTTC. Translated, it gives CASSVAASGGFGYNEQFF.

As DNA, the CDR3 is TGTGCCAGCAGCGTAGGGCGGACTAGCCCGACCCCCACAGATACGCAGTATTTT. It translates to CASSVGRTSPTPTDTQYF. The chain combines TRBV9 with TRBJ2-3, with 8 bases aligning to TRBD2. CDR1 and CDR2 (germline): SGDLS, YYNGEE. The CDR3 is 18 residues long. With 0 bases clipped from V and 2 bases from J, the junction kept 11 bases outside the gene matches.